This is a list of T cell receptor beta chains from one sample in a study of cytomegalovirus exposure and HLA in healthy donors. Assay used: immunoSEQ multiplex PCR; TCRdb lists only in-frame clones, some missing. This table has 250,000 to 400,000 clones, roughly 87% appearing once. Sequencing was done on a sample of PBMCs. Receptors were obtained from a man aged 25 to 40 in good health and CMV-seronegative. Both conserved end residues are part of each CDR3. The order of the fields is V gene, D gene, clone size, J gene, CDR3 protein, CDR3 DNA. The D gene is left open where the match is weak. Clone size is stated in some rows and not others, as once, few, many or a class when expanded.

TRBV27	-	-	TRBJ2-1	CASSLSGNEQFF	TGTGCCAGCAGTTTATCCGGCAATGAGCAGTTCTTC
TRBV19	-	-	TRBJ1-1	CASSIGWTEAFF	TGTGCCAGTAGTATCGGGTGGACTGAAGCTTTCTTT
TRBV6-6	TRBD1	-	TRBJ1-2	CASSRDSFSYGYTF	TGTGCCAGCAGCAGGGACAGCTTCTCCTATGGCTACACCTTC
TRBV27	TRBD1	once	TRBJ2-7	CASSFATGGQNEQYF	TGTGCCAGCAGTTTCGCTACAGGGGGCCAGAACGAGCAGTACTTC
TRBV16	-	once	TRBJ2-7	CASSHRQAYEQYF	TGTGCCAGCAGCCATAGACAGGCCTACGAGCAGTACTTC
TRBV7-9	TRBD2	-	TRBJ2-5	CASSTGLAGVETQYF	TGTGCCAGCAGCACGGGACTAGCGGGGGTAGAGACCCAGTACTTC
TRBV2	TRBD1	-	TRBJ2-4	CASSLDRGPKNIQYF	TGTGCCAGCTCTCTGGACAGGGGACCCAAAAACATTCAGTACTTC
TRBV6-6	-	-	TRBJ1-1	CASSYRGGEAFF	TGTGCCAGCAGTTACCGGGGGGGAGAAGCTTTCTTT
TRBV6-5	TRBD1	-	TRBJ2-2	CASSYGQGPTGELFF	TGTGCCAGCAGTTACGGACAGGGGCCCACCGGGGAGCTGTTTTTT
TRBV6-1	-	once	TRBJ1-6	CASNQKGYIGSPLHF	TGTGCCAGCAACCAGAAGGGGTATATTGGTTCACCCCTCCACTTT
TRBV9	TRBD2	-	TRBJ2-1	CASSPLGAGGPTGNEQFF	TGTGCCAGCAGCCCCTTAGGCGCGGGGGGGCCTACTGGCAATGAGCAGTTCTTC
TRBV18	-	-	TRBJ2-1	CASSGGIYNEQFF	TGTGCCAGCTCAGGGGGGATCTACAATGAGCAGTTCTTC
TRBV11-2	TRBD1	-	TRBJ1-2	CASSLTGRGYTF	TGTGCCAGCAGCTTGACAGGGCGCGGCTACACCTTC